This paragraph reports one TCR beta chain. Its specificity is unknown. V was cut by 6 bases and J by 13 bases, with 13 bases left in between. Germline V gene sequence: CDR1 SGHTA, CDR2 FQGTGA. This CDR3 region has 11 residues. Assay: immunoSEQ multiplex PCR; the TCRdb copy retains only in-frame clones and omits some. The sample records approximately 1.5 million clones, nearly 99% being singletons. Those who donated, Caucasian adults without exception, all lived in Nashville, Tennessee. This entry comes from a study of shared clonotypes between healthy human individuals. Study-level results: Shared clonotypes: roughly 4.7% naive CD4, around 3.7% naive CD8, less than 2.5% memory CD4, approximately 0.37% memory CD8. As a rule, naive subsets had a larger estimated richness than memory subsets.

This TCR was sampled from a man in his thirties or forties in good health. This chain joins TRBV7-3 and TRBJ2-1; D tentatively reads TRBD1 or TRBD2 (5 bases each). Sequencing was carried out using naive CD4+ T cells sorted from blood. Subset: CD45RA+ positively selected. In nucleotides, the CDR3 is TGTGCCAGCAGTGCAGGGACCAAACAGTTCTTC. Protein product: CASSAGTKQFF. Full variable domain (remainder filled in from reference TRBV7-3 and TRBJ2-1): GAGVSQTPSNKVTEKGKYVELRCDPISGHTALYWYRQSLGQGPEFLIYFQGTGAADDSGLPNDRFFAVRPEGSVSTLKIQRTERGDSAVYLCASSAGTKQFFGPGTRLTVL.